Detailed here is one T cell receptor beta chain. The source of the sample is a study of T cells expressing NK-cell markers. In the study overall: The study drew TCR beta repertoires from sorted CD3+CD56+NKG2C+, CD3+CD56+NKG2C- and CD3+CD56-NKG2C+ T cells.

TCRdb reprocessed the 5' RACE reads, with one entry per CDR3 protein and no DNA. The table lists tens of thousands of distinct CDR3 sequences, with around 60% in the top ten. Material: blood T cells: a sorted CD56 or NKG2C T cell subset, CD4+ or CD8+ T cells, or bulk PBMC T cells (not recorded which). The receptor comes from a woman aged 18-69 years in good health.

CDR3 protein: CAWRVETGSSMNTEAFF. This sequence joins TRBV30 and TRBJ1-1; TCRdb's D call of TRBD1 is untestable without DNA. The CDR3 runs 17 residues. Per the germline V gene, CDR1 is GTSNPN and CDR2 is SVGIG (reference sequence).